The T cell receptor beta chain under discussion was sequenced for a study of cytomegalovirus exposure and HLA in healthy donors. Study results and caveats: Indistinguishable V segments such as TRBV6-2 and TRBV6-3 were excluded. Later on, an analysis found that several of the most significant clusters appeared to be linked to common viral pathogens, which included parvovirus B19.

Primers included in the PCR were 60 Vbeta and 13 Jbeta primers. This table comes from immunoSEQ multiplex PCR, and its TCRdb copy is limited to in-frame clones, with some not included. The sample lists roughly 120,000 clones; roughly 80% were seen once. A word on this clone: No antigen is known for it.

Germline values: CDR1 GTSNPN, CDR2 SVGIG (reference sequence). The CDR3 spans 14 residues. The V end lost 2 bases, the J end lost 6 bases, and 17 bases lay between the germline ends. Sequenced sample: PBMCs. The rearrangement links TRBV30 to TRBJ2-7; possible D gene TRBD1, 6 bases. The clonotype originates from a young man in good health and CMV-seropositive. Here the CDR3 reads CAWSSDFGRGEQYF. CDR3 nucleotide sequence: TGTGCCTGGAGTTCCGATTTCGGCAGGGGCGAGCAGTACTTC.